This passage covers 29 T cell receptor beta chains from one sample sequenced in a study of control samples from healthy donors and cancer patients. Some clones are missing from TCRdb's copy, which holds only in-frame ones; the method was immunoSEQ multiplex PCR. The sample lists over 100,000 clones, just over 90% occurring once. Source material: blood. These receptors were taken from a woman under 30 in good health.

Regarding this clone: The junction does not match germline at one end; this may be a read error. The CDR3 loop is CASSNETGLHRGAVF. The CDR3 nucleotides read TGTGCCAGTAGTAACGAGACAGGCCTCCACCGGGGAGCTGTTTTT. The genes are TRBV19 and TRBJ2-2; weak D call: TRBD1 (6 bases). Germline V gene lookup returns CDR1 LNHDA and CDR2 SQIVND (reference sequence). The CDR3 runs to 15 residues.

This rearrangement joins TRBV28 to TRBJ2-7, with D possibly TRBD2 on 5 matching bases. The germline V gene has CDR1 MDHEN and CDR2 SYDVKM. Trimming cost V 7 bases and J 3 bases, with 10 bases left between them. This CDR3 comprises 12 residues. Here the CDR3 DNA reads TGTGCCAGCACCCTGGCGGGCTACGAGCAGTACTTC. This gives the protein CASTLAGYEQYF.

A few counts support this clone. This chain's CDR3 is CASSQGLGSQPQHF. The CDR3 nucleotides are TGCGCCAGCAGCCAAGGTTTAGGGTCTCAGCCCCAGCATTTT. The chain carries TRBV4-1 and TRBJ1-5; D call uncertain. V was pared by 1 base and J by 6 bases, with 10 bases between. The CDR3 runs 14 residues. Germline lookup yields CDR1 MGHRA and CDR2 YSYEKL.

The chain combines TRBV6-5 with TRBJ1-1; tentatively, D is TRBD1 (6 bases). Trimming took off 8 bases at V and 2 bases at J, with 15 bases between the two ends. The CDR3 is 14 residues long. Germline-derived CDR1 and CDR2 are MNHEY and SVGAGI. The CDR3 nucleotides read TGTGCCAGCTTCAGGGCTGGGGGCAACACTGAAGCTTTCTTT. Its translation is CASFRAGGNTEAFF.

The chain has TRBV28 and TRBJ2-2; TRBD1 agrees at 7 bases. The germline CDR1 and CDR2 sequences are MDHEN and SYDVKM. The CDR3 loop spans 15 amino acids. The junction had 7 bases not matched to a gene; V was cut back by 3 bases and J by 6 bases. The CDR3 reads CASSFARGIAGELFF. CDR3 coding DNA: TGTGCCAGCAGTTTTGCCAGGGGGATAGCCGGGGAGCTGTTTTTT.

The V call is TRBV13, the J call TRBJ1-1; D call uncertain. CDR3 length: 12 residues. The V and J ends lost 7 bases and 6 bases respectively, with 12 bases between them. Germline CDR1 PRHDT, CDR2 FYEKMQ (reference sequence). Here the CDR3 DNA reads TGTGCCAGCACCCCTTACAGTCCTGAAGCTTTCTTT. Protein: CASTPYSPEAFF. Complete variable domain (other parts from reference TRBV13 and TRBJ1-1): AAGVIQSPRHLIKEKRETATLKCYPIPRHDTVYWYQQGPGQDPQFLISFYEKMQSDKGSIPDRFSAQQFSDYHSELNMSSLELGDSALYFCASTPYSPEAFFGQGTRLTVV.

The chain joins TRBV27 to TRBJ2-5, with no clear D. Per the germline V gene, CDR1 is MNHEY and CDR2 is SMNVEV (reference sequence). The CDR3 is made up of 15 amino acids. V gave up 2 bases and J gave up 5 bases, with 15 bases separating them. CDR3 coding DNA: TGTGCCAGCAGTTTAACCCCGTGGCACCCGGAGACCCAGTACTTC. This sequence encodes CASSLTPWHPETQYF.

J is TRBJ2-1 and V is TRBV11-3, with 9 bases that match TRBD2. Germline CDR1 is SGHNT and CDR2 is YENEEA. The V and J ends lost 3 bases and 6 bases, in that order; junction bases with no gene match: 6. The CDR3 consists of 15 residues. The CDR3 bases are TGTGCCAGCAGCTTTCGACTAGCGGAGCGCAATGAGCAGTTCTTC. It codes for CASSFRLAERNEQFF. Filled out from reference TRBV11-3 and TRBJ2-1, the complete variable domain reads EAGVVQSPRYKIIEKKQPVAFWCNPISGHNTLYWYLQNLGQGPELLIRYENEEAVDDSQLPKDRFSAERLKGVDSTLKIQPAELGDSAVYLCASSFRLAERNEQFFGPGTRLTVL.

This chain links TRBV28 with TRBJ1-2; 7 nucleotides align to TRBD1. The CDR3 covers 15 residues. The germline gives CDR1 MDHEN, CDR2 SYDVKM. V was pared by 5 bases and J by 3 bases, with 9 bases of the junction left unmatched. The CDR3: CASSLRDRAYYGYTF. The CDR3, as DNA: TGTGCCAGCAGTCTCCGGGACAGAGCGTACTATGGCTACACCTTC.

The genes are TRBV6-2 or TRBV6-3 and TRBJ1-1; D uncertain. Per germline, CDR1 MNHEY and CDR2 SVGEGT. The V gene lost 1 base and the J gene lost 4 bases, with 22 bases spanning the gap. The CDR3 consists of 18 residues. The CDR3 nucleotides read TGTGCCAGCAGTTACTTCCCCGACATGGGGAGATTGAGCACTGAAGCTTTCTTT. It is translated as CASSYFPDMGRLSTEAFF.

In the case of this clone: Other DNA sequences in the sample encode the same CDR3. J is TRBJ1-2 and V is TRBV10-3; possibly TRBD1 for D (5 bases). The V and J ends lost 8 bases and 2 bases respectively, with 18 bases between them. The CDR3 totals 15 residues. Germline CDR1 is ENHRY and CDR2 is SYGVKD. Here the CDR3 reads CAIREPLGGNYGYTF. CDR3 DNA sequence: TGTGCCATCCGGGAGCCGTTGGGGGGGAACTATGGCTACACCTTC.

The V and J genes are TRBV5-4 and TRBJ2-1; 8 nucleotides align to TRBD1. Trimming took 4 bases from V and 1 from J; bases not matched to a gene: 4. The length of the CDR3 is 15 residues. From germline, CDR1 is SGHNT and CDR2 YYREEE (reference sequence). The CDR3 DNA sequence: TGTGCCAGCAGCCTAAGACAGGGGTCCTACAATGAGCAGTTCTTC. Translated, it gives CASSLRQGSYNEQFF.

The chain recombines TRBV27 with TRBJ1-1; D is uncertain. This CDR3 has 15 residues. Per germline, CDR1 MNHEY and CDR2 SMNVEV (reference sequence). Trimming stripped 0 bases from V and 1 base from J, with 9 bases between. Here the CDR3 reads CASSLSGNPNTEAFF. CDR3 bases: TGTGCCAGCAGTTTATCGGGGAATCCGAACACTGAAGCTTTCTTT.

This chain joins TRBV5-6 and TRBJ2-4, with 10 bases matching TRBD1. The ends lost 0 bases at V and 7 bases at J; junction bases unmatched: 4. The germline V gene encodes CDR1 SGHDT and CDR2 YYEEEE. This CDR3 is built from 15 residues. CDR3 nucleotides: TGTGCCAGCAGCTTGGGGGCGGGACAGGGGAACATTCAGTACTTC. Encoded protein: CASSLGAGQGNIQYF.

This chain uses TRBV7-2 with TRBJ1-2, with 8 bases that match TRBD1. The CDR3 is 16 residues long. Trimming at V came to 0 bases and at J to 7 bases, leaving 10 bases not matched to a gene. Germline CDR1 is SGHTA and CDR2 is FQGNSA. This chain's CDR3 is CASSLAPSRGLGGYTF. For the CDR3, the DNA is TGTGCCAGCAGCTTAGCTCCTTCCAGGGGGCTAGGTGGCTACACCTTC.

V usage is TRBV6-1 and J usage is TRBJ2-4; 9 bases are a match to TRBD2. The CDR3 is 16 residues long. Per germline, CDR1 MNHNS and CDR2 SASEGT. V lost 2 bases to trimming and J lost 11 bases; unmatched junction nucleotides: 13. As DNA, the CDR3 is TGTGCCAGCAGTGAATTCAGCGGGGGGATTCAAGAGGTTCAGTACTTC. This translates into CASSEFSGGIQEVQYF.

The gene calls are TRBV19 and TRBJ1-3, with 7 positions matching TRBD1. The CDR3 contains 16 residues. The ends lost 7 bases at V and 0 bases at J; junction bases unmatched: 9. Per germline, CDR1 LNHDA and CDR2 SQIVND (reference sequence). CDR3 nucleotides: TGTGCCAGTACCCAAGGGGGACAGTACTCTGGAAACACCATATATTTT. It translates to CASTQGGQYSGNTIYF.

The V and J genes are TRBV11-3 and TRBJ2-1, with TRBD2 matching 12 bases. The germline V gene has CDR1 SGHNT and CDR2 YENEEA. The CDR3 has 16 amino acids. V lost 3 bases, J lost 4 bases, and 4 bases stayed unmatched. CDR3 in amino acids: CASSFRLAGDYNEQFF. CDR3 bases: TGTGCCAGCAGCTTCCGACTAGCGGGAGATTACAATGAGCAGTTCTTC.

V and J are TRBV28 and TRBJ1-1; perhaps TRBD1 as D (6 bases). With 5 bases removed from V and 3 bases from J, the gap between germline ends came to 10 bases. This CDR3 spans 13 amino acids. Germline CDR1 reads MDHEN; CDR2 reads SYDVKM. CDR3 nucleotide sequence: TGTGCCAGCAGTCAGACAGGCGACACTGAAGCTTTCTTT. It is translated as CASSQTGDTEAFF.

The V call is TRBV28, the J call TRBJ1-2; D is unclear. CDR3 length: 13 residues. CDR1 and CDR2 from the germline V gene are MDHEN and SYDVKM. Trimming stripped 8 bases from V and 0 bases from J, with 10 bases between. The CDR3 region is CASARGSNYGYTF. CDR3 DNA sequence: TGTGCCAGCGCGAGAGGTTCTAACTATGGCTACACCTTC.

This CDR3 is CASSSGLRYEQYF. CDR3 bases: TGTGCCAGCAGTTCGGGACTTCGCTACGAGCAGTACTTC. The chain has TRBV12-3 or TRBV12-4 and TRBJ2-7, with D perhaps matching TRBD2 (6 bases). The V end lost 4 bases, the J end lost 3 bases, and 10 bases lay between the germline ends. The CDR3 loop spans 13 amino acids.

The CDR3 DNA follows: TGTGCCAGCAGTGACAGGGGGCGTAATCAGCCCCAGCATTTT. This translates into CASSDRGRNQPQHF. The V gene is TRBV6-1, the J gene TRBJ1-5; 8 bases agree with TRBD1. CDR1 is MNHNS and CDR2 is SASEGT in the germline V gene. The CDR3 covers 14 residues. After removal of 3 bases from V and 4 bases from J, the junction contained 2 bases not matched to a gene.

This chain links TRBV6-1 with TRBJ2-4; D may be TRBD1 (5 bases). The germline V gene has CDR1 MNHNS and CDR2 SASEGT. V lost 3 bases, J lost 3 bases, and 15 bases lay in between. The CDR3 sequence is 16 residues long. Here the CDR3 reads CASSDGWGHGKNIQYF. The CDR3, as DNA: TGTGCCAGCAGTGATGGGTGGGGCCACGGCAAAAACATTCAGTACTTC.

This clone was detected only a few times. The chain recombines TRBV6-2 or TRBV6-3 with TRBJ2-7, with TRBD2 matching 10 bases. V lost 6 bases to trimming and J lost 3 bases; unmatched junction nucleotides: 8. This CDR3 comprises 15 residues. Germline V lookup: CDR1 MNHEY, CDR2 SVGEGT. This CDR3 is CASSPRLAGHYEQYF. The CDR3 DNA follows: TGTGCCAGCAGCCCACGACTAGCGGGCCACTACGAGCAGTACTTC.

J is TRBJ2-1 and V is TRBV5-4; 7 nucleotides align to TRBD2. Germline CDR1 SGHNT, CDR2 YYREEE (reference sequence). V trimming: 7 bases; J trimming: 5 bases; junction bases outside the gene matches: 12. The CDR3 is made up of 15 amino acids. CDR3 loop: CASRPGAGGNNEQFF. As DNA, the CDR3 is TGTGCCAGCCGTCCGGGAGCCGGGGGGAACAATGAGCAGTTCTTC.

The table lists this clone with a count of one. V and J are TRBV15 and TRBJ2-5; TRBD1 is a possible D gene (5 bases). Trimming took off 0 bases at V and 5 bases at J, with 10 bases between the two ends. Germline values: CDR1 LNHNV, CDR2 YYDKDF (reference sequence). There are 14 residues in the CDR3. In DNA, the CDR3 is TGTGCCACCAGCAGAGATCAGGGTTTTGAGACCCAGTACTTC. Translated: CATSRDQGFETQYF. The full variable domain, with the rest looked up from reference TRBV15 and TRBJ2-5, is DAMVIQNPRYQVTQFGKPVTLSCSQTLNHNVMYWYQQKSSQAPKLLFHYYDKDFNNEADTPDNFQSRRPNTSFCFLDIRSPGLGDTAMYLCATSRDQGFETQYFGPGTRLLVL.

J is TRBJ2-1 and V is TRBV30; D might be TRBD2 (5 bases). The ends were cut back, 3 bases at V and 6 bases at J, with 15 bases in the middle. The CDR3 has 14 amino acids. Per germline, CDR1 GTSNPN and CDR2 SVGIG (reference sequence). CDR3 DNA: TGTGCCTGGAGAATTCAAAGCGGAGGCAATGAGCAGTTCTTC. Encoded protein: CAWRIQSGGNEQFF. Drawing the rest from reference TRBV30 and TRBJ2-1, the complete variable domain is SQTIHQWPATLVQPVGSPLSLECTVEGTSNPNLYWYRQAAGRGLQLLFYSVGIGQISSEVPQNLSASRPQDRQFILSSKKLLLSDSGFYLCAWRIQSGGNEQFFGPGTRLTVL.

The chain recombines TRBV28 with TRBJ1-1; D not resolved. From germline, CDR1 is MDHEN and CDR2 SYDVKM. This CDR3 has 14 amino acids. Trimming pared 5 bases from V and 1 base from J, leaving 11 bases between. The CDR3 nucleotides read TGTGCCAGCAGTCCGCCCGACAAGAACACTGAAGCTTTCTTT. Its translation: CASSPPDKNTEAFF.

The chain recombines TRBV6-2 or TRBV6-3 with TRBJ1-1, with TRBD1 as a possible D gene (6 bases). This CDR3 has 14 residues. The germline CDR1 and CDR2 sequences are MNHEY and SVGEGT. V was trimmed by 1 base and J by 6 bases, leaving 12 bases between them. The CDR3 coding sequence is TGTGCCAGCAGTTACTGGGTGGGGGCGTCTGAAGCTTTCTTT. Translation: CASSYWVGASEAFF.